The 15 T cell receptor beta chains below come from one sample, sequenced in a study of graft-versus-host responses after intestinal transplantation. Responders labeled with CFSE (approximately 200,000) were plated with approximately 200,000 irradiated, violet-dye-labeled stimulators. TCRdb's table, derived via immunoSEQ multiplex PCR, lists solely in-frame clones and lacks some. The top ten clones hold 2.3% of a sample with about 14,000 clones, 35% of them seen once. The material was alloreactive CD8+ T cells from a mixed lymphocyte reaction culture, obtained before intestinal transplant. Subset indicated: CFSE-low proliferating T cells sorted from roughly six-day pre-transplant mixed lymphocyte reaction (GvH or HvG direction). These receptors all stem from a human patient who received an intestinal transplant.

The CDR3 protein is CASSLPASNTGELFF. In DNA, the CDR3 is TGTGCCAGCAGCTTACCGGCCTCGAACACCGGGGAGCTGTTTTTT. The chain is built from TRBV7-9 and TRBJ2-2, with D unresolved. Trimming cost V 2 bases and J 0 bases, with 7 bases left between them. Germline lookup yields CDR1 SEHNR and CDR2 FQNEAQ (reference sequence). This CDR3 is 15 amino acids long.

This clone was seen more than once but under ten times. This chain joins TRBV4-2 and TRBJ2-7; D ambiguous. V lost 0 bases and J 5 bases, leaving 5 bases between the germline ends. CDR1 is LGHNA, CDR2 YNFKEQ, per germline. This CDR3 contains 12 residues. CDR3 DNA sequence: TGTGCCAGCAGCCAAGATAAGGACGAGCAGTACTTC. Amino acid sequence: CASSQDKDEQYF.

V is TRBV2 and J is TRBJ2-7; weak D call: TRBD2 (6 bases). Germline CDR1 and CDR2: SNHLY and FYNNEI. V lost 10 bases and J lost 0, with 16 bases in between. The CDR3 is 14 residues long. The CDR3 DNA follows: TGTGCCACCAGGGAAGGGAGGCCCTCCTACGAGCAGTACTTC. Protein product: CATREGRPSYEQYF.

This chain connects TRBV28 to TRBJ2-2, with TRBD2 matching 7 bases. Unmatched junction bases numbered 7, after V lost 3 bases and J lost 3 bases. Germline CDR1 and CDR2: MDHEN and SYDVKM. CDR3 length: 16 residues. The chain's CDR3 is CASSFRAGDYTGELFF. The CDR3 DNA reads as TGTGCCAGCAGTTTTCGGGCGGGGGACTACACCGGGGAGCTGTTTTTT. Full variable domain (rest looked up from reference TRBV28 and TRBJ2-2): DVKVTQSSRYLVKRTGEKVFLECVQDMDHENMFWYRQDPGLGLRLIYFSYDVKMKEKGDIPEGYSVSREKKERFSLILESASTNQTSMYLCASSFRAGDYTGELFFGEGSRLTVL.

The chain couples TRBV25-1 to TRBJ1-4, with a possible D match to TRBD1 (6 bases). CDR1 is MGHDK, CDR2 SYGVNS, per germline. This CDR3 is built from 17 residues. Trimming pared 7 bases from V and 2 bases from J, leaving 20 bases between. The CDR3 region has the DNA TGTGCCAGCACCCGAGGGGGACATCGAGCCACTAATGAAAAACTGTTTTTT. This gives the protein CASTRGGHRATNEKLFF.

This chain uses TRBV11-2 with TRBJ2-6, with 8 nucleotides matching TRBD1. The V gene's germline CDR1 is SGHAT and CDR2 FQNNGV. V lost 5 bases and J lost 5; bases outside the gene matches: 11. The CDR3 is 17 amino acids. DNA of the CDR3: TGTGCCAGCAGCGAGGGACAGGCGGTCGGTTGGGCCAACGTCCTGACTTTC. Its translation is CASSEGQAVGWANVLTF. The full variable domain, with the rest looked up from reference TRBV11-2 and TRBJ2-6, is EAGVAQSPRYKIIEKRQSVAFWCNPISGHATLYWYQQILGQGPKLLIQFQNNGVVDDSQLPKDRFSAERLKGVDSTLKIQPAKLEDSAVYLCASSEGQAVGWANVLTFGAGSRLTVL.

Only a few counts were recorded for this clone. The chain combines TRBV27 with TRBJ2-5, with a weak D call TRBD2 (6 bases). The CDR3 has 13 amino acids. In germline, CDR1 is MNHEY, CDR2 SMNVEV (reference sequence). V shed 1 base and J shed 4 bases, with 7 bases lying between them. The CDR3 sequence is CASSLFSGETQYF. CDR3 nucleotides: TGTGCCAGCAGTTTATTTAGCGGAGAGACCCAGTACTTC.

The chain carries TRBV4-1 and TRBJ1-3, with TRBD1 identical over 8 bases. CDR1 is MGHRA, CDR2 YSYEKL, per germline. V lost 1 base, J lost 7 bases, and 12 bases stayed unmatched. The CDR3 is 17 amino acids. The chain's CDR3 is CASSQGDPGGAENTIYF. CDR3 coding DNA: TGCGCCAGCAGCCAAGGAGACCCAGGGGGCGCGGAGAACACCATATATTTT.

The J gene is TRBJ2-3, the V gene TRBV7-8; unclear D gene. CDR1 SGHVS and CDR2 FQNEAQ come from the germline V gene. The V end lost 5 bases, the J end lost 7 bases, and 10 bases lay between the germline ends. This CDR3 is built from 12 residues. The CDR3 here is CASSPRSNTQYF. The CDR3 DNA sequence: TGTGCCAGCAGCCCGAGATCCAATACGCAGTATTTT.

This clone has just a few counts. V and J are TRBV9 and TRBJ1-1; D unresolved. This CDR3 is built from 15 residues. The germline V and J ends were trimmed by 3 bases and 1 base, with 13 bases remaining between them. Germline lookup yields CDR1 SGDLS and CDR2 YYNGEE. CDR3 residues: CASSAGSDGNTEAFF. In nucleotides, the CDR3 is TGTGCCAGCAGCGCAGGCTCGGACGGGAACACTGAAGCTTTCTTT.

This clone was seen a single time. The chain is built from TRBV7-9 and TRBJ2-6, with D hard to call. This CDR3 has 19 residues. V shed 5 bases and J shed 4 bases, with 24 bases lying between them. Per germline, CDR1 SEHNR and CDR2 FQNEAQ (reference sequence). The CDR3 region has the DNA TGTGCCAGCAGCCCGCGAGTTAAAGGGCCCGAAACAGGGGCCAACGTCCTGACTTTC. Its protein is CASSPRVKGPETGANVLTF.

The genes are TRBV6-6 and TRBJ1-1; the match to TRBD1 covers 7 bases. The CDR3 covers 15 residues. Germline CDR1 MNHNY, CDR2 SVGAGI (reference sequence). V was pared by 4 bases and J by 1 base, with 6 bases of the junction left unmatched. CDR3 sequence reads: CASSLDSGGNTEAFF. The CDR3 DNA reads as TGTGCCAGCAGTTTGGACTCAGGGGGGAACACTGAAGCTTTCTTT.

The CDR3 spells CASSLPGTPSYEQYF. CDR3 nucleotides: TGTGCCAGCAGCCTACCCGGGACCCCTAGCTACGAGCAGTACTTC. The chain uses TRBV11-2 and TRBJ2-7; the D gene could be TRBD1 or TRBD2 (5 bases each). CDR3 length: 15 amino acids. V lost 5 bases and J lost 3, with 17 bases in between. Germline CDR1 is SGHAT and CDR2 is FQNNGV.

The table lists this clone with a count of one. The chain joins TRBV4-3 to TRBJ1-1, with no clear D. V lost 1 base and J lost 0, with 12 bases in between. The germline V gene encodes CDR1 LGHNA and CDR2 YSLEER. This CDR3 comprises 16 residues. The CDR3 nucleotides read TGCGCCAGCAGCCAAGGTAGGGCCCCCATGAACACTGAAGCTTTCTTT. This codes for CASSQGRAPMNTEAFF.

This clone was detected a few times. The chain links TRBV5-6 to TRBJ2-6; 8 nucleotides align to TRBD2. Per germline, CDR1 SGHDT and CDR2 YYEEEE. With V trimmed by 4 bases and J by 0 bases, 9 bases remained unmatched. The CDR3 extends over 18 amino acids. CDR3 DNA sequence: TGTGCCAGCAGCATCCCAGGCGGGGGGACCTCTGGGGCCAACGTCCTGACTTTC. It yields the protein CASSIPGGGTSGANVLTF.